These 6 T cell receptor beta chains share one sample of origin, sequenced in a study of blood T cells in healthy people across ages. A sample-barcoded 5' primer and a J-beta primer mix were used in a second PCR of roughly 6 to 11 cycles. In TCRdb, the 5' RACE reads were re-called with MiXCR into one record per CDR3 protein. The table lists 1,100,000 or so distinct CDR3 sequences, 45% of them singletons. The sequenced sample consisted of blood. These TCRs come from a woman aged 60-75 years in good health.

The genes are TRBV6-5 and TRBJ1-2; D gene ambiguous. CDR3 length: 17 amino acids. CDR1 is MNHEY and CDR2 is SVGAGI in the germline V gene. Trimming removed 4 bases from V and 3 bases from J, with 21 bases in between. The CDR3 loop reads CASSFSSYKTEYYGYTF. CDR3 coding DNA: TGTGCCAGCAGTTTTTCGAGTTATAAAACAGAATACTATGGCTACACCTTC.

The J gene is TRBJ2-5, the V gene TRBV7-9; 10 positions match TRBD2. The CDR3 has 16 residues. Trimming cost V 3 bases and J 5 bases; bases outside gene matches: 9. Germline V gene lookup returns CDR1 SEHNR and CDR2 FQNEAQ (reference sequence). The chain's CDR3 is CASSFASGRVGETQYF. The CDR3 bases are TGTGCCAGCAGCTTCGCTAGCGGGAGAGTCGGTGAGACCCAGTACTTC.

Note on this clonotype: A much larger clone lies one base from this, so it may be a read error. V usage is TRBV5-1 and J usage is TRBJ2-5; D ambiguous. CDR3 length: 13 residues. The V gene's germline CDR1 is SGHRS and CDR2 YFSETQ. CDR3 DNA sequence: TGCGCCAGCAGTCGGTCATACCAAGAGGCCCAGTACTTC. Residues: CASSRSYQEAQYF.

The chain employs TRBV4-1 and TRBJ2-3; tentatively, D is TRBD1 (5 bases). Looked up from germline, CDR1 is MGHRA and CDR2 is YSYEKL. The germline V and J ends were trimmed by 3 bases and 7 bases, with 8 bases remaining between them. The CDR3 loop spans 12 amino acids. The CDR3 spells CASSHQGNTQYF. The CDR3 bases are TGCGCCAGCAGCCACCAGGGAAATACGCAGTATTTT.

For this clonotype: A much more abundant neighbour one base away suggests this may be a read error. The J gene is TRBJ2-5, the V gene TRBV9; 8 nucleotides match TRBD2. Matching the DNA end better, TRBJ2-7 makes the J call doubtful. This CDR3 region has 15 residues. Germline lookup yields CDR1 SGDLS and CDR2 YYNGEE. CDR3 loop: CASSVGLAGTDEQYF. CDR3 DNA: TGTGCCAGCAGCGTAGGCCTAGCGGGCACCGACGAGCAGTACTTC.

The gene calls are TRBV12-3 or TRBV12-4 and TRBJ2-7, with D unclear. This CDR3 region has 16 residues. The germline V and J ends were trimmed by 1 base and 3 bases, with 16 bases remaining between them. The CDR3 DNA is TGTGCCAGCAGTTTAGGCCGATGGGGTCTAGACTACGAGCAGTACTTC. Amino acids: CASSLGRWGLDYEQYF.